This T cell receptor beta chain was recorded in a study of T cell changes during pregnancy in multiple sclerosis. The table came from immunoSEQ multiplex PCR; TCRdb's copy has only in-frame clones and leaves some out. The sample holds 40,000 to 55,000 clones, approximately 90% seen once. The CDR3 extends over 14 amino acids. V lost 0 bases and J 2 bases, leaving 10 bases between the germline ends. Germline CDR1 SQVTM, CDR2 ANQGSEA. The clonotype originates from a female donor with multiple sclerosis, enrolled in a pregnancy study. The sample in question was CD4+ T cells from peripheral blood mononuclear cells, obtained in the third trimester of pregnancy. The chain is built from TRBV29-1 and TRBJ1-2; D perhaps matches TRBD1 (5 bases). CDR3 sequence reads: CSVEDGGGNYGYTF. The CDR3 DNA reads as TGCAGCGTTGAAGATGGGGGGGGAAACTATGGCTACACCTTC. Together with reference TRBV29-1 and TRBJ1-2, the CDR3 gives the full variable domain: SAVISQKPSRDICQRGTSLTIQCQVDSQVTMMFWYRQQPGQSLTLIATANQGSEATYESGFVIDKFPISRPNLTFSTLTVSNMSPEDSSIYLCSVEDGGGNYGYTFGSGTRLTVV.